The source of this T cell receptor (beta chain) is a study of cytomegalovirus exposure and HLA in healthy donors. PCR amplification relied on 60 Vbeta primers (plus 13 Jbeta primers). Profiled with immunoSEQ multiplex PCR; TCRdb holds only in-frame clones, not every one. The sample carries some 93,000 clones, roughly four fifths recorded once. Germline lookup yields CDR1 MNHNS and CDR2 SASEGT. The length of the CDR3 is 13 residues. Trimming cost V 7 bases and J 1 base, with 10 bases left between them. The clonotype originates from a man aged 45-60 years in good health and CMV-seronegative. This chain links TRBV6-1 with TRBJ2-5; D may be TRBD2 (5 bases). Sequencing used PBMCs. The CDR3: CASTGNPQETQYF. The CDR3 DNA reads TGTGCCAGCACGGGGAACCCCCAAGAGACCCAGTACTTC.